One and the same sample provided the 27 T cell receptor beta chains below, sequenced in a study of technical replicates of blood from a few donors. Sequencing used immunoSEQ multiplex PCR; TCRdb keeps in-frame clones, though not all of them. This table holds some 70,000 clones, roughly 97% found once. The sequenced sample consisted of T cells isolated from PBMCs. The receptors originated from a human donor in good health.

The chain carries TRBV14 and TRBJ1-1; no firm D call. This CDR3 has 15 amino acids. V was pared by 0 bases and J by 1 base, with 9 bases between. CDR1 SGHDN and CDR2 FVKESK come from the germline V gene. Written as DNA, the CDR3 is TGTGCCAGCAGCCAAGACCGACTTCAGAACACTGAAGCTTTCTTT. As protein: CASSQDRLQNTEAFF.

This CDR3 is CASSRLPQETQYF. The CDR3 coding sequence is TGTGCCAGCAGTCGACTACCACAAGAGACCCAGTACTTC. The chain recombines TRBV6-1 with TRBJ2-5; a weak D match, TRBD2 (5 bases). CDR1 and CDR2 from the germline V gene are MNHNS and SASEGT. The ends were cut back, 5 bases at V and 2 bases at J, with 9 bases in the middle. This CDR3 has 13 residues.

The chain uses TRBV11-2 and TRBJ2-7, with TRBD1 as a possible D gene (6 bases). The V gene lost 5 bases and the J gene lost 2 bases, with 13 bases spanning the gap. CDR3 length: 14 residues. Germline CDR1 SGHAT, CDR2 FQNNGV. In DNA, the CDR3 is TGTGCCAGCAGCCAGGGATCAGGGGCCTACGAGCAGTACTTC. This translates into CASSQGSGAYEQYF.

In this sample, this clone turned up once. V is TRBV5-6 and J is TRBJ2-1, with 8 bases aligning to TRBD2. The junction had 9 bases not matched to a gene; V was cut back by 4 bases and J by 3 bases. The CDR3 is 16 amino acids. Germline lookup yields CDR1 SGHDT and CDR2 YYEEEE. The CDR3 DNA reads TGTGCCAGCAGCAGACTAGCGTTCGGGGTCTACAATGAGCAGTTCTTC. It encodes CASSRLAFGVYNEQFF.

The chain employs TRBV27 and TRBJ2-7; D is possibly TRBD2 (6 bases). The germline V gene encodes CDR1 MNHEY and CDR2 SMNVEV (reference sequence). The CDR3 totals 13 residues. Trimming cost V 1 base and J 3 bases, with 7 bases left between them. CDR3 sequence reads: CASSLWRGYEQYF. DNA for the CDR3: TGTGCCAGCAGTTTATGGAGGGGCTACGAGCAGTACTTC.

The V and J genes are TRBV28 and TRBJ2-7; D is ambiguous. The V and J ends lost 6 bases and 6 bases respectively, with 18 bases between them. Germline lookup yields CDR1 MDHEN and CDR2 SYDVKM. The CDR3 is made up of 14 amino acids. This CDR3 is CASSRLPSPGEQYF. The DNA for the CDR3 is TGTGCCAGCAGCAGACTCCCCAGCCCCGGCGAGCAGTACTTC.

J is TRBJ1-2 and V is TRBV28; TRBD1 matches at 9 bases. Germline V gene lookup returns CDR1 MDHEN and CDR2 SYDVKM. Germline trimming cut 6 bases from V and 7 bases from J; bases unmatched to any gene: 9. The CDR3 sequence is 14 residues long. CDR3: CASRGEGQGGGYTF. The CDR3 DNA reads as TGTGCCAGCAGGGGTGAGGGACAGGGCGGTGGCTACACCTTC.

The chain combines TRBV25-1 with TRBJ2-5; 8 nucleotides line up with TRBD1. The CDR3 sequence is 14 residues long. Germline loops: CDR1 MGHDK, CDR2 SYGVNS. The ends lost 6 bases at V and 2 bases at J; junction bases unmatched: 5. The CDR3 nucleotides are TGTGCCAGCAGAAAGACAGGGGAACAAGAGACCCAGTACTTC. Translation: CASRKTGEQETQYF.

The rearrangement links TRBV5-6 to TRBJ1-5, with a weak D call TRBD1 (6 bases). Germline-derived CDR1 and CDR2 are SGHDT and YYEEEE. There are 13 residues in the CDR3. V shed 3 bases and J shed 7 bases, with 11 bases lying between them. The CDR3 nucleotides are TGTGCCAGCAGCTGGACAGTCGACCAGCCCCAGCATTTT. It codes for CASSWTVDQPQHF.

The chain combines TRBV4-1 with TRBJ1-5; D is uncertain. Per the germline V gene, CDR1 is MGHRA and CDR2 is YSYEKL. V was cut by 0 bases and J by 8 bases, with 8 bases left in between. The CDR3 loop spans 13 amino acids. Here the CDR3 reads CASSQDPEEPQHF. The DNA of the CDR3 is TGCGCCAGCAGCCAAGATCCAGAAGAGCCCCAGCATTTT.

V gene TRBV10-3 combines with J gene TRBJ2-7, with TRBD2 matching over 9 bases. Germline assignment: CDR1 ENHRY and CDR2 SYGVKD. The CDR3 is 16 amino acids. V lost 8 bases, J lost 3 bases, and 14 bases stayed unmatched. The chain's CDR3 is CAIRASGTSAYYEQYF. As DNA, the CDR3 is TGTGCCATCCGCGCTAGCGGGACTTCTGCATACTACGAGCAGTACTTC.

The chain recombines TRBV25-1 with TRBJ1-2; no reliable D call. Germline V gives CDR1 MGHDK, CDR2 SYGVNS. The CDR3 totals 12 residues. Deletions cut 3 bases from V and 8 bases from J, with 10 bases between. The CDR3 region is CASSESFLGYTF. As DNA, the CDR3 is TGTGCCAGCAGTGAGTCCTTCTTAGGCTACACCTTC.

The chain is built from TRBV10-3 and TRBJ2-7; 8 bases line up with TRBD2. The junction had 11 bases not matched to a gene; V was cut back by 4 bases and J by 6 bases. CDR3 length: 15 amino acids. The germline gives CDR1 ENHRY, CDR2 SYGVKD. CDR3 nucleotide sequence: TGTGCCATCAGTGCCGACGGGACTAGGAATCTCGAGCAGTACTTC. Translating gives CAISADGTRNLEQYF.

V usage is TRBV4-1 and J usage is TRBJ2-2; D perhaps matches TRBD1 (6 bases). CDR1 and CDR2 from the germline V gene are MGHRA and YSYEKL. Trimming shortened V by 0 bases and J by 4 bases, and 15 bases separated the two germline ends. The CDR3 is made up of 17 amino acids. The CDR3 sequence is CASSQDETGGSTGELFF. The CDR3 bases are TGCGCCAGCAGCCAAGATGAGACAGGAGGTAGCACCGGGGAGCTGTTTTTT.

The chain has TRBV27 and TRBJ2-7; D gene ambiguous. Trimming removed 8 bases at V and 0 bases at J, with 8 bases between. This CDR3 region has 12 residues. In germline, CDR1 is MNHEY, CDR2 SMNVEV (reference sequence). CDR3 DNA sequence: TGTGCCAGCGGGTACTACTCCTACGAGCAGTACTTC. Protein product: CASGYYSYEQYF.

V gene TRBV7-2 combines with J gene TRBJ2-2; TRBD1 is a possible D gene (5 bases). Trimming removed 1 base from V and 6 bases from J, with 9 bases in between. CDR1 is SGHTA and CDR2 is FQGNSA in the germline V gene. The CDR3 consists of 14 residues. CDR3 protein: CASSLDLGPGELFF. The CDR3 bases are TGTGCCAGCAGCTTAGATTTGGGGCCCGGGGAGCTGTTTTTT. Combining the CDR3 with reference TRBV7-2 and TRBJ2-2 gives the whole variable domain GAGVSQSPSNKVTEKGKDVELRCDPISGHTALYWYRQSLGQGLEFLIYFQGNSAPDKSGLPSDRFSAERTGGSVSTLTIQRTQQEDSAVYLCASSLDLGPGELFFGEGSRLTVL.

V is TRBV27 and J is TRBJ1-3; the D is unclear. With 2 bases removed from V and 2 bases from J, the gap between germline ends came to 13 bases. CDR3 length: 16 amino acids. Per germline, CDR1 MNHEY and CDR2 SMNVEV (reference sequence). The CDR3 is CASSLETYPTGNTIYF. The CDR3 DNA is TGTGCCAGCAGTTTAGAGACATACCCCACTGGAAACACCATATATTTT.

The chain recombines TRBV14 with TRBJ1-2; D gene ambiguous. The CDR3 spans 15 residues. The V gene's germline CDR1 is SGHDN and CDR2 FVKESK. Trimming left V 1 base short and J 4 bases short, with 13 bases between. CDR3 sequence: CASSQAPLTPYGYTF. The CDR3, as DNA: TGTGCCAGCAGCCAAGCGCCTCTAACGCCCTATGGCTACACCTTC.

The CDR3 bases are TGTGCCAGCAGCACTAGAACGGCCAGCGAGCAGTACTTC. Translating it yields CASSTRTASEQYF. The chain employs TRBV7-9 and TRBJ2-7; weak D call: TRBD2 (5 bases). Germline CDR1 SEHNR, CDR2 FQNEAQ (reference sequence). CDR3 length: 13 amino acids. Between the trimmed V and J ends, which lost 5 bases and 6 bases, there was a span of 14 bases.

The rearrangement links TRBV7-9 to TRBJ1-2, with D possibly being TRBD1 (6 bases). Trimming left V 1 base short and J 4 bases short, with 7 bases between. Per the germline V gene, CDR1 is SEHNR and CDR2 is FQNEAQ (reference sequence). The CDR3 length is 13 residues. The CDR3 spells CASSLGDTYGYTF. CDR3 sequence (DNA): TGTGCCAGCAGCTTAGGGGACACCTATGGCTACACCTTC.

This rearrangement joins TRBV6-6 to TRBJ2-7; possibly TRBD1 for D (6 bases). Germline V lookup: CDR1 MNHNY, CDR2 SVGAGI (reference sequence). The V gene lost 1 base and the J gene lost 5 bases, with 12 bases spanning the gap. The CDR3 is 14 residues long. The DNA for the CDR3 is TGTGCCAGCAGTTACTTAAGGACAGTTAACGAGCAGTACTTC. Its protein product is CASSYLRTVNEQYF.

The V gene is TRBV11-2, the J gene TRBJ2-1; 8 bases are a match to TRBD2. CDR1 is SGHAT, CDR2 FQNNGV, per germline. With V trimmed by 0 bases and J by 6 bases, 10 bases remained unmatched. This CDR3 has 17 amino acids. The CDR3 sequence: CASSLDHRLAWINEQFF. Here the CDR3 DNA reads TGTGCCAGCAGCTTAGACCATCGACTAGCGTGGATCAATGAGCAGTTCTTC.

The CDR3 region has the DNA TGCGCCAGCAGCCGTGGGACTCGCTCTGGAAACACCATATATTTT. Its translation is CASSRGTRSGNTIYF. This sequence joins TRBV5-1 and TRBJ1-3; the D gene is possibly TRBD1 (5 bases). This CDR3 region has 15 residues. Germline CDR1 and CDR2: SGHRS and YFSETQ. V lost 4 bases, J lost 0 bases, and 11 bases lay in between.

The genes are TRBV10-3 and TRBJ1-3; D is possibly TRBD1 (6 bases). The germline V gene has CDR1 ENHRY and CDR2 SYGVKD. V lost 2 bases to trimming and J lost 0 bases, with 11 bases between them. The CDR3 runs 16 residues. As DNA, the CDR3 is TGTGCCATCAGTGAGGGGGGCCTCCTCTCTGGAAACACCATATATTTT. Its protein product is CAISEGGLLSGNTIYF.

This sequence joins TRBV5-1 and TRBJ1-3, with 8 bases lining up with TRBD1. Germline CDR1 SGHRS, CDR2 YFSETQ. With V trimmed by 5 bases and J by 0 bases, 7 bases remained unmatched. The CDR3 is 16 residues long. Here the CDR3 DNA reads TGCGCCAGCAGTCCTACAGGGGGTATCTCTGGAAACACCATATATTTT. Translation: CASSPTGGISGNTIYF.

The J gene is TRBJ2-3, the V gene TRBV25-1, with D tentatively TRBD2 (5 bases). This CDR3 has 11 amino acids. The V end lost 5 bases, the J end lost 12 bases, and 12 bases lay between the germline ends. Germline V gene sequence: CDR1 MGHDK, CDR2 SYGVNS. The CDR3 bases are TGTGCCAGCAGTCCGGGGTATGATCAGTATTTT. Translating it yields CASSPGYDQYF.

The CDR3 bases are TGTGCCAGCAGCGATACAGGGGTCGGGGAAAAACTGTTTTTT. Residues: CASSDTGVGEKLFF. This chain joins TRBV9 and TRBJ1-4, with 7 nucleotides matching TRBD1. This CDR3 spans 14 amino acids. V lost 3 bases and J lost 8; bases outside the gene matches: 7. The germline CDR1 and CDR2 sequences are SGDLS and YYNGEE.